Listed below are T cell receptor beta chains from one sample, sequenced in a study of cytomegalovirus exposure and HLA in healthy donors. Sequencing was performed with immunoSEQ multiplex PCR; in TCRdb, only in-frame clones are kept and a portion is missing. Counted here are around 100,000 clones, more than 70% occurring once; the ten biggest clones make up around 20%. The sequenced sample consisted of PBMCs. The receptors here all came from a woman aged 60 to 75 in good health and CMV-seropositive. Each CDR3 is given with its conserved first and last residue. The order of the fields is J gene, V gene, clone size, D gene, CDR3 DNA, CDR3 protein. D genes are given only for firm matches. Size is stated for part of the rows, as once, few or many counts, or as a class when the clone is expanded.

TRBJ1-2,TRBV5-1,-,-,TGCGCCAGCAGCTCGGGACTCAACTATGGCTACACCTTC,CASSSGLNYGYTF
TRBJ2-1,TRBV10-3,once,-,TGTGCCATCAGTCGGGAGATCTCCTACAATGAGCAGTTCTTC,CAISREISYNEQFF
TRBJ1-2,TRBV7-8,-,-,TGTGCCAGCTCCCCAGGGGAGATTAACTATGGCTACACCTTC,CASSPGEINYGYTF
TRBJ2-7,TRBV11-2,-,TRBD2,TGTGCCAGCAGCCAAATCCGGGGTAGCGGGATATACGAGCAGTACTTC,CASSQIRGSGIYEQYF
TRBJ1-3,TRBV4-2,-,TRBD1,TGTGCCAGCAGCCAATCAGGGGGACAGGGGGGAAACACCATATATTTT,CASSQSGGQGGNTIYF
TRBJ2-7,TRBV5-1,-,-,TGCGCCAGCAGAGTTGGGGGCCCAGCCTACGAGCAGTACTTC,CASRVGGPAYEQYF
TRBJ1-6,TRBV23-1,-,-,TGCGCCAGCAGTCAATCCGTGCGTGGACACTATAATTCACCCCTCCACTTT,CASSQSVRGHYNSPLHF
TRBJ2-2,TRBV5-1,-,TRBD2,TGCGCCAGCAGGCTTGGACTAGCGGGAGGGACCGGCACCGGGGAGCTGTTTTTT,CASRLGLAGGTGTGELFF
TRBJ2-1,TRBV9,-,-,TGTGCCAGCAGCGTCCAGCCTCAAAACCTAGGTAATGAGCAGTTCTTC,CASSVQPQNLGNEQFF
TRBJ2-5,TRBV5-4,-,TRBD2,TGTGCCAGCAGGCCCCTAGCGGTAGAGACCCAGTACTTC,CASRPLAVETQYF
TRBJ2-5,TRBV2,-,-,TGTGCCAGCCGAATCGGACAGTCAGAGACCCAGTACTTC,CASRIGQSETQYF
TRBJ2-7,TRBV6-1,-,TRBD1,TGTGCCAGCAGTGGAGGGACAGTTCCCTACGAGCAGTACTTC,CASSGGTVPYEQYF
TRBJ1-2,TRBV6-1,few,-,TGTGCCAGCAGTGATTTGGGCCACTACACCTTC,CASSDLGHYTF